The clone carrying this T cell receptor (beta chain) was seen many times. The sample comes from a study of metastatic and nonmetastatic thyroid tumors. TCRdb re-analyzed the PCR reads using MiXCR. The sample has tens of thousands of clones; more than 13% are singletons. No patient had received any treatment before thyroid surgery. The sample was blood. This TCR was sampled from a male donor with papillary thyroid cancer or a benign thyroid nodule (not recorded which). Some clones in this sample may be carry-over from other donors' samples.

The CDR3 coding sequence is TGCGCCAGCAGCCAAGTAACAAGCGATGGCTACACCTTC. This gives the protein CASSQVTSDGYTF. The genes are TRBV4-1 and TRBJ1-2; D gene uncertain. V was pared by 1 base and J by 6 bases, with 9 bases between. This CDR3 contains 13 residues. The germline V gene encodes CDR1 MGHRA and CDR2 YSYEKL.